This TCR beta chain was recorded in a study of T cell repertoires in cytomegalovirus infection (dated by TCRdb to about 2019). With regard to the full study: Alongside well-studied HLA-B-restricted epitopes, the peptide stimulations were aimed at recently identified HLA-C-restricted CMV epitopes, whose presentation resists viral immunomodulation. Donor HLA type was relevant to the analysis, because carriage of CMV infection together with the matching HLA type was indicated by public TCR beta signatures.

Sequencing was performed on an Illumina HiSeq 1500. Using fastp trimming at Q25 and MiXCR clonotype assembly, TCRdb reanalyzed the public sequencing data and kept in-frame beta chains. Identical CDR3 protein sequences are pooled into one entry, listed with their most common genes and DNA. This sample gives 650,000 to 900,000 distinct CDR3 sequences in total; 25% to 30% of them show up just once. The ten biggest clones cover approximately 14% of the sample. The meaning of the sample's treatment or condition label: in vitro stimulation with specific CMV peptide epitopes to enrich CMV-specific T cells. Results the study describes overall, beyond this receptor: In both this cohort and an independent cohort of a few hundred donors, the cumulative frequency of public TCR beta family members distinguished carriers of CMV infection plus the relevant HLA type. In the ex vivo response, HLA-C-restricted CMV-specific TCR beta clonotypes were dominant, and in two of eight donors the single most frequent clonotype came from this HLA-C-restricted group.

Spanning cysteine to phenylalanine, the CDR3 consists of 16 amino acids. The retained sequence is limited to the CDR3, 48 bases, with the frame set at the first base. V lost 0 bases and J lost 3 bases; the stretch between them is 18 bases long. Reading the germline V gene (reference sequence) gives CDR1 DFQATT and CDR2 SNEGSKA. Comments on this clonotype: The target of this receptor is not known. Per-base qualities were not stored, and no clone one base away is much larger.

The clonotype was recovered from a human donor in good health (CMV status not recorded). Some clones in this sample may be carry-over from other donors' samples. The sequences come from cultured CD8+ T cells from PBMCs, collected from culture after CMV antigen stimulation. The chain employs TRBV20-1 and TRBJ2-7, with no confidently assigned D gene. The nucleotide sequence is given as TGCAGTGCTAGAGATCTCTATGACCCAGAAGGCTACGAGCAGTACTTC. This codes for CSARDLYDPEGYEQYF.